Below are 21 T cell receptor beta chains sequenced from a single sample in a study of blood T cell repertoires in COVID-19. Clones were read by immunoSEQ multiplex PCR, and TCRdb kept only the in-frame ones, dropping some. The sample yields some 400,000 clones, 87% seen once. Sample: peripheral blood. The receptors originated from a woman aged 60-70 years with COVID-19, enrolled during active disease.

In its sample, this clone was seen once. V usage is TRBV5-1 and J usage is TRBJ1-2, with TRBD1 identical over 8 bases. The CDR3 runs to 16 residues. The V gene end was trimmed by 2 bases and the J gene end by 0 bases; junction bases not matched to a gene: 6. Germline-derived CDR1 and CDR2 are SGHRS and YFSETQ. The CDR3 is CASSFGQGVPNYGYTF. The CDR3, as DNA: TGCGCCAGCAGCTTCGGACAGGGTGTTCCTAACTATGGCTACACCTTC.

The chain is built from TRBV10-1 and TRBJ1-6, with a possible D match to TRBD1 (6 bases). V was cut by 3 bases and J by 10 bases, with 16 bases left in between. Germline lookup yields CDR1 WNHNN and CDR2 SYGVQD (reference sequence). The CDR3 has 15 amino acids. The CDR3 here is CASSEWQGKTSPLHF. The CDR3 region has the DNA TGCGCCAGCAGTGAATGGCAGGGGAAAACATCACCCCTCCACTTT.

To note about this clone: Different DNA sequences within this sample yield the same CDR3. V is TRBV19 and J is TRBJ1-5; D is unresolved. With 6 bases removed from V and 3 bases from J, the gap between germline ends came to 12 bases. Looked up from germline, CDR1 is LNHDA and CDR2 is SQIVND (reference sequence). The CDR3 sequence is 14 residues long. The CDR3 spells CASSLGQVNQPQHF. Written as DNA, the CDR3 is TGTGCCAGTAGCCTTGGGCAGGTCAATCAGCCCCAGCATTTT.

The V gene is TRBV30, the J gene TRBJ1-1, with 9 bases lining up with TRBD1. Unmatched junction bases numbered 17, after V lost 4 bases and J lost 5 bases. Germline V gene data show CDR1 as GTSNPN and CDR2 as SVGIG (reference sequence). The CDR3 runs to 17 residues. The CDR3 DNA is TGTGCCTGGACTCACACAGGGACAGGGACCGAGGATACTGAAGCTTTCTTT. Translating gives CAWTHTGTGTEDTEAFF.

The chain couples TRBV9 to TRBJ2-1; tentative D call: TRBD2 (6 bases). Looked up from germline, CDR1 is SGDLS and CDR2 is YYNGEE. This CDR3 spans 19 amino acids. V lost 4 bases to trimming and J lost 4 bases, with 27 bases between them. CDR3 in DNA: TGTGCCAGCAGCTCCCGTTGGGGGGACGATTCCTTATTTTACAATGAGCAGTTCTTC. Translating it yields CASSSRWGDDSLFYNEQFF.

Here the CDR3 reads CASSQGTGVYGYTF. Written as DNA, the CDR3 is TGTGCCAGCAGCCAAGGCACAGGCGTCTATGGCTACACCTTC. The V gene is TRBV3-1 (or the pseudogene TRBV3-2), the J gene TRBJ1-2; tentatively, D is TRBD1 (5 bases). Per the germline V gene, CDR1 is LGHDT and CDR2 is YNNKEL (reference sequence). Between the trimmed V and J ends, which lost 1 base and 4 bases, there was a span of 10 bases. CDR3 length equals 14 residues.

The gene calls are TRBV2 and TRBJ1-5; tentative D call: TRBD1 (5 bases). The germline V and J ends were trimmed by 7 bases and 9 bases, with 10 bases remaining between them. This CDR3 region has 11 residues. CDR1 and CDR2 (germline): SNHLY, FYNNEI. For the CDR3, the DNA is TGTGCCAGCACCAGAAGGGGGCCCCAGCATTTT. This encodes CASTRRGPQHF.

V usage is TRBV15 and J usage is TRBJ2-1, with D unresolved. V lost 4 bases, J lost 5 bases, and 6 bases lay in between. Germline V lookup: CDR1 LNHNV, CDR2 YYDKDF (reference sequence). This CDR3 has 12 amino acids. The CDR3 region is CATSTRDNEQFF. The CDR3 nucleotides are TGTGCCACCAGCACGAGAGACAATGAGCAGTTCTTC.

This chain uses TRBV7-8 with TRBJ1-1; weak D call: TRBD1 (6 bases). CDR1 is SGHVS, CDR2 FQNEAQ, per germline. The ends were cut back, 5 bases at V and 4 bases at J, with 14 bases in the middle. The CDR3 spans 14 residues. CDR3 region: CASSPRTDLTEAFF. DNA of the CDR3: TGTGCCAGCAGCCCAAGGACAGACCTCACTGAAGCTTTCTTT. Complete variable domain (other parts from reference TRBV7-8 and TRBJ1-1): GAGVSQSPRYKVAKRGQDVALRCDPISGHVSLFWYQQALGQGPEFLTYFQNEAQLDKSGLPSDRFFAERPEGSVSTLKIQRTQQEDSAVYLCASSPRTDLTEAFFGQGTRLTVV.

The rearrangement links TRBV5-1 to TRBJ2-7; 7 bases match TRBD1. The V gene end was trimmed by 0 bases and the J gene end by 5 bases; junction bases not matched to a gene: 8. There are 15 residues in the CDR3. The germline gives CDR1 SGHRS, CDR2 YFSETQ. CDR3 coding DNA: TGCGCCAGCAGCTTGGCTGGAGACAGGGTCCACGAGCAGTACTTC. This sequence encodes CASSLAGDRVHEQYF.

J is TRBJ2-7 and V is TRBV2; D gene uncertain. The CDR3 length is 14 residues. V was cut by 4 bases and J by 2 bases, with 12 bases left in between. The germline CDR1 and CDR2 sequences are SNHLY and FYNNEI. Written as DNA, the CDR3 is TGTGCCAGCAGTGCCGTGACTCGAACCTACGAGCAGTACTTC. It codes for CASSAVTRTYEQYF.

The chain recombines TRBV6-5 with TRBJ2-5; D is undetermined. This CDR3 contains 11 residues. The germline V and J ends were trimmed by 4 bases and 5 bases, with 5 bases remaining between them. Looked up from germline, CDR1 is MNHEY and CDR2 is SVGAGI. CDR3 nucleotide sequence: TGTGCCAGCAGTTCCCTCGAGACCCAGTACTTC. It specifies CASSSLETQYF.

The rearrangement joins TRBV5-6 to TRBJ2-3, with 12 bases fitting TRBD2. Germline trimming cut 2 bases from V and 1 base from J; bases unmatched to any gene: 2. The CDR3 has 16 residues. Germline CDR1 reads SGHDT; CDR2 reads YYEEEE. In DNA form, the CDR3 reads TGTGCCAGCAGCTTCCGGACTAGCGGGGGCACAGATACGCAGTATTTT. Translated: CASSFRTSGGTDTQYF.

V and J are TRBV30 and TRBJ2-2, with TRBD2 identical over 10 bases. V was clipped by 1 base and J by 4 bases; unmatched bases: 6. Germline values: CDR1 GTSNPN, CDR2 SVGIG (reference sequence). The CDR3 has 16 amino acids. The CDR3 loop is CAWSDPSGSITGELFF. CDR3 DNA sequence: TGTGCCTGGAGTGACCCTAGCGGGAGTATCACCGGGGAGCTGTTTTTT.

The chain has TRBV5-1 and TRBJ2-7, with D perhaps TRBD2 (5 bases). The V gene's germline CDR1 is SGHRS and CDR2 YFSETQ. This CDR3 comprises 14 residues. The V end lost 2 bases, the J end lost 6 bases, and 15 bases lay between the germline ends. The CDR3 loop is CASSFAGPEVEQYF. The CDR3 DNA is TGCGCCAGCAGCTTCGCAGGCCCGGAGGTCGAGCAGTACTTC.

This sequence joins TRBV7-8 and TRBJ2-6; TRBD1 matches at 7 bases. CDR3 length: 15 amino acids. The germline gives CDR1 SGHVS, CDR2 FQNEAQ. Germline trimming cut 5 bases from V and 1 base from J; bases unmatched to any gene: 2. CDR3 in amino acids: CASSRTGSGANVLTF. CDR3 bases: TGTGCCAGCAGCCGGACAGGTTCTGGGGCCAACGTCCTGACTTTC.

The chain has TRBV3-1 (or the pseudogene TRBV3-2) and TRBJ2-1; D possibly corresponds to TRBD2 (5 bases). CDR3 length: 15 residues. With 0 bases removed from V and 14 bases from J, the gap between germline ends came to 20 bases. Germline V lookup: CDR1 LGHDT, CDR2 YNNKEL (reference sequence). The CDR3, as DNA: TGTGCCAGCAGCCAAGATCCTGGTGTCTCGGGGTTGGAGTTCTTC. This encodes CASSQDPGVSGLEFF.

The V gene is TRBV6-4, the J gene TRBJ1-5; no clear D gene. Germline loops: CDR1 MRHNA, CDR2 SNTAGT. The CDR3 is 13 residues long. Trimming cost V 4 bases and J 4 bases, with 8 bases left between them. CDR3 sequence reads: CASSVDSNQPQHF. CDR3 in DNA: TGTGCCAGCAGTGTCGACTCAAATCAGCCCCAGCATTTT.

The chain carries TRBV5-1 and TRBJ1-1; perhaps TRBD1 as D (6 bases). The CDR3 sequence is 16 residues long. CDR1 is SGHRS and CDR2 is YFSETQ in the germline V gene. V was pared by 0 bases and J by 1 base, with 13 bases between. This CDR3 is CASSLVGTQRNTEAFF. CDR3 nucleotides: TGCGCCAGCAGCTTGGTTGGGACACAAAGGAACACTGAAGCTTTCTTT. Drawing the rest from reference TRBV5-1 and TRBJ1-1, the complete variable domain is KAGVTQTPRYLIKTRGQQVTLSCSPISGHRSVSWYQQTPGQGLQFLFEYFSETQRNKGNFPGRFSGRQFSNSRSEMNVSTLELGDSALYLCASSLVGTQRNTEAFFGQGTRLTVV.

The V call is TRBV24-1, the J call TRBJ1-2; 7 nucleotides match TRBD1. The CDR3 extends over 15 amino acids. V trimming: 0 bases; J trimming: 4 bases; junction bases outside the gene matches: 4. Germline V gene lookup returns CDR1 KGHDR and CDR2 SFDVKD. The CDR3 coding sequence is TGTGCCACCAGTGATTTGCGACAGGGCGTCTATGGCTACACCTTC. This codes for CATSDLRQGVYGYTF.

This clone occurred once. The genes are TRBV6-6 and TRBJ1-2; 9 bases line up with TRBD1. J gave up 2 bases and V 2 bases, and 6 bases lay outside the gene matches. The germline V gene encodes CDR1 MNHNY and CDR2 SVGAGI (reference sequence). This CDR3 contains 16 residues. The CDR3 region is CASSYPDDRGNYGYTF. The CDR3 DNA reads as TGTGCCAGCAGTTACCCTGATGACAGGGGGAACTATGGCTACACCTTC.